The 14 T cell receptor beta chains listed next were all sequenced from one sample in a study of blood T cell repertoires in COVID-19. The protocol was immunoSEQ multiplex PCR, while the TCRdb copy is restricted to in-frame clones and leaves out a portion. The data hold fewer than 300,000 clones, with approximately 90% observed a single time. Material: peripheral blood. These receptors were collected from a woman under 40 with COVID-19, enrolled during active disease.

The chain couples TRBV7-3 to TRBJ2-6, with 7 bases aligning to TRBD1. The CDR3 spans 16 residues. Germline V CDR1 and CDR2: SGHTA, FQGTGA. The trim removed 4 bases at V and 2 bases at J, leaving 5 bases unmatched. The CDR3 protein is CASSSYRGPGANVLTF. The CDR3 nucleotides read TGTGCCAGCAGCTCATACAGGGGACCTGGGGCCAACGTCCTGACTTTC.

The rearrangement links TRBV25-1 to TRBJ1-6; D is undetermined. The CDR3 is made up of 13 amino acids. Germline V lookup: CDR1 MGHDK, CDR2 SYGVNS. V lost 3 bases, J lost 10 bases, and 10 bases lay in between. CDR3 in DNA: TGTGCCAGCAGTGACCTAGTCGGCTCACCCCTCCACTTT. Protein sequence: CASSDLVGSPLHF.

The rearrangement joins TRBV15 to TRBJ2-5, with D unclear. The CDR3 totals 14 residues. From germline, CDR1 is LNHNV and CDR2 YYDKDF (reference sequence). V was shortened by 0 bases and J by 3 bases, with 8 bases between the two germline ends. This chain's CDR3 is CATSRDRAEETQYF. CDR3 in DNA: TGTGCCACCAGCAGAGATCGCGCCGAAGAGACCCAGTACTTC.

V is TRBV5-8 and J is TRBJ1-1; D unclear. Deletions cut 4 bases from V and 7 bases from J, with 5 bases between. The germline CDR1 and CDR2 sequences are SGHTS and YDEGEE. This CDR3 region has 10 residues. The CDR3 nucleotides read TGTGCCAGCAGCACATTTGAAGCTTTCTTT. Protein product: CASSTFEAFF.

V gene TRBV19 combines with J gene TRBJ2-7; D may be TRBD1 (6 bases). This CDR3 is 17 amino acids long. V lost 5 bases to trimming and J lost 2 bases, with 22 bases between them. Germline V gene sequence: CDR1 LNHDA, CDR2 SQIVND (reference sequence). The CDR3 nucleotides are TGTGCCAGTAGTCCGGCAGGGGTCATTCGGGCCGCCTACGAGCAGTACTTC. This translates into CASSPAGVIRAAYEQYF.

The V and J genes are TRBV10-3 and TRBJ1-1, with TRBD1 matching over 7 bases. CDR1 is ENHRY and CDR2 is SYGVKD in the germline V gene. CDR3 length: 13 residues. The trim removed 10 bases at V and 1 base at J, leaving 6 bases unmatched. In nucleotides, the CDR3 is TGTGCCACTTCGGGACAGACGAACACTGAAGCTTTCTTT. Its translation: CATSGQTNTEAFF.

The chain recombines TRBV5-3 with TRBJ1-2; 8 bases agree with TRBD1. TRBV5-3 is noted as an ORF with a role that remains uncertain. V was pared by 4 bases and J by 4 bases, with 9 bases of the junction left unmatched. This CDR3 region has 15 residues. CDR3: CARSPGTGKLYGYTF. The CDR3 DNA reads TGTGCCAGAAGCCCCGGGACAGGAAAACTCTATGGCTACACCTTC.

The gene calls are TRBV7-9 and TRBJ2-1, with TRBD2 as a possible D gene (7 bases). Trimming removed 5 bases from V and 7 bases from J, with 21 bases in between. Germline CDR1 and CDR2: SEHNR and FQNEAQ (reference sequence). The CDR3 is 16 residues long. CDR3 nucleotides: TGTGCCAGCAGCGAGACCCAAGGGGGGGACTTGAATGAGCAGTTCTTC. It encodes CASSETQGGDLNEQFF.

V is TRBV13 and J is TRBJ2-7; 13 nucleotides line up with TRBD2. The CDR3 runs to 16 residues. Trimming cost V 4 bases and J 2 bases; bases outside gene matches: 5. Per germline, CDR1 PRHDT and CDR2 FYEKMQ (reference sequence). The CDR3 reads CASSSGLAGTPYEQYF. The CDR3 nucleotides read TGTGCCAGCAGCTCGGGACTAGCGGGAACCCCCTACGAGCAGTACTTC. Full variable domain (remainder filled in from reference TRBV13 and TRBJ2-7): AAGVIQSPRHLIKEKRETATLKCYPIPRHDTVYWYQQGPGQDPQFLISFYEKMQSDKGSIPDRFSAQQFSDYHSELNMSSLELGDSALYFCASSSGLAGTPYEQYFGPGTRLTVT.

This clone showed up just once. The sample carries other DNA sequences with the same CDR3. The gene calls are TRBV9 and TRBJ2-7, with TRBD2 matching 11 bases. Germline CDR1 reads SGDLS; CDR2 reads YYNGEE. This CDR3 has 14 amino acids. V trimming: 1 base; J trimming: 3 bases; junction bases outside the gene matches: 0. In DNA form, the CDR3 reads TGTGCCAGCAGCGTAACTAGCGGGAGCTACGAGCAGTACTTC. This translates into CASSVTSGSYEQYF.

The V call is TRBV19, the J call TRBJ2-1; TRBD2 agrees at 9 bases. In germline, CDR1 is LNHDA, CDR2 SQIVND (reference sequence). V trimming: 8 bases; J trimming: 2 bases; junction bases outside the gene matches: 4. This CDR3 has 14 residues. As DNA, the CDR3 is TGTGCCAGTTCCGGGACTAGCCCCTACAATGAGCAGTTCTTC. Encoded protein: CASSGTSPYNEQFF.

The CDR3 sequence: CASSPRDRRNTEAFF. The CDR3 nucleotides read TGTGCCAGCAGCCCCCGGGACAGGAGAAACACTGAAGCTTTCTTT. V usage is TRBV21-1 and J usage is TRBJ1-1; the table assigns TRBD1, which was not confirmed against the DNA. TRBV21-1 is a documented pseudogene. CDR3 length: 15 residues.

The chain employs TRBV5-8 and TRBJ1-5; a possible D gene is TRBD1 (5 bases). This CDR3 contains 14 residues. The germline CDR1 and CDR2 sequences are SGHTS and YDEGEE. The ends were cut back, 4 bases at V and 4 bases at J, with 12 bases in the middle. The CDR3 coding sequence is TGTGCCAGCAGCGGCAGGGTGAGGAATCAGCCCCAGCATTTT. Translation gives CASSGRVRNQPQHF. The variable domain in full, completed from reference TRBV5-8 and TRBJ1-5, reads EAGVTQSPTHLIKTRGQQATLRCSPISGHTSVYWYQQALGLGLQFLLWYDEGEERNRGNFPPRFSGRQFPNYSSELNVNALELEDSALYLCASSGRVRNQPQHFGDGTRLSIL.

This chain links TRBV28 with TRBJ1-5; 7 nucleotides align to TRBD1. V trimming: 2 bases; J trimming: 0 bases; junction bases outside the gene matches: 4. Looked up from germline, CDR1 is MDHEN and CDR2 is SYDVKM. This CDR3 contains 16 residues. The CDR3 here is CASSLRTGYSNQPQHF. In DNA, the CDR3 is TGTGCCAGCAGTTTAAGGACAGGATATAGCAATCAGCCCCAGCATTTT.